These T cell receptor beta chains were read from a single sample in a study of shared clonotypes between healthy human individuals. The protocol was immunoSEQ multiplex PCR, while the TCRdb copy is restricted to in-frame clones and leaves out a portion. The data hold about 1.4 million clones, with around 95% observed a single time. The specimen sequenced was naive CD4+ T cells sorted from blood. These receptors were obtained from a man aged 25 to 40 in good health. Both conserved end residues are part of each CDR3. Each record gives: V gene, J gene, clone size, D gene, CDR3 protein, CDR3 DNA. A D gene is named only where the DNA matches it firmly. The size of a clone is reported for some rows only, either as once, few or many, or as a class for expanded clones.

v_gene: TRBV14; j_gene: TRBJ2-1; abundance: .; d_gene: TRBD2; CDR3aa: CASSQVGTSGSKEVIRGDSNEQFF; CDR3nt: TGTGCCAGCAGCCAAGTAGGGACTAGCGGGAGTAAGGAGGTGATTCGGGGAGATTCGAATGAGCAGTTCTTC
v_gene: TRBV7-8; j_gene: TRBJ2-5; abundance: .; d_gene: TRBD1; CDR3aa: CASSLAGQGRETQYF; CDR3nt: TGTGCCAGCAGCTTAGCTGGACAGGGGAGAGAGACCCAGTACTTC
v_gene: TRBV9; j_gene: TRBJ1-3; abundance: .; d_gene: .; CDR3aa: CASSVDSRNTIYF; CDR3nt: TGTGCCAGCAGCGTAGATAGTCGGAACACCATATATTTT
v_gene: TRBV11-2; j_gene: TRBJ2-5; abundance: .; d_gene: .; CDR3aa: CASSFGQEETQYF; CDR3nt: TGTGCCAGCAGCTTCGGGCAGGAAGAGACCCAGTACTTC
v_gene: TRBV7-8; j_gene: TRBJ2-7; abundance: .; d_gene: .; CDR3aa: CASSLGRTTYEQYF; CDR3nt: TGTGCCAGCAGCTTAGGCCGCACGACCTACGAGCAGTACTTC
v_gene: TRBV11-2; j_gene: TRBJ2-7; abundance: few; d_gene: .; CDR3aa: CASSFVYEQYF; CDR3nt: TGTGCCAGCAGCTTCGTATACGAGCAGTACTTC
v_gene: TRBV11-2; j_gene: TRBJ2-1; abundance: .; d_gene: .; CDR3aa: CASSLVSGRVEQFF; CDR3nt: TGTGCCAGCAGCTTAGTGAGCGGTCGGGTTGAGCAGTTCTTC
v_gene: TRBV9; j_gene: TRBJ2-1; abundance: .; d_gene: TRBD2; CDR3aa: CASSESSGAYNEQFF; CDR3nt: TGTGCCAGCAGCGAATCTAGCGGTGCCTACAATGAGCAGTTCTTC
v_gene: TRBV5-1; j_gene: TRBJ2-5; abundance: .; d_gene: .; CDR3aa: CASSHLRGDIQETQYF; CDR3nt: TGCGCCAGCAGTCACCTCAGGGGGGATATACAAGAGACCCAGTACTTC
v_gene: TRBV10-3; j_gene: TRBJ2-6; abundance: .; d_gene: .; CDR3aa: CAISGGLSGANVLTF; CDR3nt: TGTGCCATCAGTGGGGGGCTCTCTGGGGCCAACGTCCTGACTTTC
v_gene: TRBV15; j_gene: TRBJ1-4; abundance: .; d_gene: TRBD1; CDR3aa: CATSKQGNEKLFF; CDR3nt: TGTGCCACCAGCAAACAGGGGAATGAAAAACTGTTTTTT
v_gene: TRBV5-8; j_gene: TRBJ1-4; abundance: .; d_gene: .; CDR3aa: CASSLALHEKLFF; CDR3nt: TGTGCCAGCAGCTTGGCCCTTCATGAAAAACTGTTTTTT
v_gene: TRBV7-2; j_gene: TRBJ2-7; abundance: .; d_gene: .; CDR3aa: CASSRDFKVSYEQYF; CDR3nt: TGTGCCAGCAGTCGGGACTTTAAAGTCTCCTACGAGCAGTACTTC
v_gene: TRBV19; j_gene: TRBJ1-2; abundance: .; d_gene: .; CDR3aa: CASKKTDHYGYTF; CDR3nt: TGTGCCAGTAAAAAGACAGATCACTATGGCTACACCTTC
v_gene: TRBV13; j_gene: TRBJ1-4; abundance: .; d_gene: TRBD1; CDR3aa: CASSLGRGRGEKLFF; CDR3nt: TGTGCCAGCAGCTTAGGCAGGGGGCGCGGTGAAAAACTGTTTTTT
v_gene: TRBV7-9; j_gene: TRBJ2-3; abundance: .; d_gene: TRBD2; CDR3aa: CASSLGTSGPDTQYF; CDR3nt: TGTGCCAGCAGCTTAGGGACTAGCGGGCCAGATACGCAGTATTTT
v_gene: TRBV30; j_gene: TRBJ2-5; abundance: .; d_gene: TRBD1; CDR3aa: CAWTIWAGGFSAQYF; CDR3nt: TGTGCCTGGACTATCTGGGCAGGGGGCTTTTCAGCCCAGTACTTC
v_gene: TRBV18; j_gene: TRBJ1-1; abundance: .; d_gene: .; CDR3aa: CASSPAGVGTEAFF; CDR3nt: TGTGCCAGCTCACCCGCCGGGGTGGGGACTGAAGCTTTCTTT
v_gene: TRBV11-3; j_gene: TRBJ2-7; abundance: .; d_gene: .; CDR3aa: CASSPRAGKSYEQYF; CDR3nt: TGTGCCAGCAGCCCCAGGGCAGGCAAGTCCTACGAGCAGTACTTC
v_gene: TRBV5-1; j_gene: TRBJ2-1; abundance: .; d_gene: TRBD2; CDR3aa: CASSLASGLLLATDNEQFF; CDR3nt: TGCGCCAGCAGCTTGGCTAGCGGGTTGTTACTAGCGACAGACAATGAGCAGTTCTTC
v_gene: TRBV27; j_gene: TRBJ2-5; abundance: .; d_gene: .; CDR3aa: CASQGSFKYF; CDR3nt: TGTGCCAGCCAGGGCAGTTTCAAGTACTTC
v_gene: TRBV19; j_gene: TRBJ2-3; abundance: .; d_gene: .; CDR3aa: CASRQGVADTQYF; CDR3nt: TGTGCCAGTAGACAGGGAGTCGCGGATACGCAGTATTTT
v_gene: TRBV7-2; j_gene: TRBJ2-5; abundance: .; d_gene: .; CDR3aa: CAGEAGGGETQYF; CDR3nt: TGTGCAGGGGAGGCTGGGGGCGGGGAGACCCAGTACTTC
v_gene: TRBV7-9; j_gene: TRBJ2-3; abundance: .; d_gene: TRBD2; CDR3aa: CASSTSLLLAGVADTQYF; CDR3nt: TGTGCCAGCAGCACGAGCCTCCTACTAGCGGGAGTAGCAGATACGCAGTATTTT
v_gene: TRBV5-4; j_gene: TRBJ1-4; abundance: .; d_gene: .; CDR3aa: CASSLGDRGKLFF; CDR3nt: TGTGCCAGCAGCTTGGGGGATAGGGGAAAACTGTTTTTT